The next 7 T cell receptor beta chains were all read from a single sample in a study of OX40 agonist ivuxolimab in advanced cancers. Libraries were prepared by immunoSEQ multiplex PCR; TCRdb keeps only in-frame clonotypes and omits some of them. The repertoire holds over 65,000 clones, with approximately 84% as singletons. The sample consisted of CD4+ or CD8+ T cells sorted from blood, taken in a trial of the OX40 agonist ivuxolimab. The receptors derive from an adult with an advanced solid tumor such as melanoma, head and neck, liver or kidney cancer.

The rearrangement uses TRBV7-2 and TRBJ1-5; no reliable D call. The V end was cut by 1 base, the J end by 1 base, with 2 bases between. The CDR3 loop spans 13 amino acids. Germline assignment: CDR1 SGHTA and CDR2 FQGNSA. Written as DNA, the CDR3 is TGTGCCAGCAGCTTAGACAGCAATCAGCCCCAGCATTTT. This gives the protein CASSLDSNQPQHF.

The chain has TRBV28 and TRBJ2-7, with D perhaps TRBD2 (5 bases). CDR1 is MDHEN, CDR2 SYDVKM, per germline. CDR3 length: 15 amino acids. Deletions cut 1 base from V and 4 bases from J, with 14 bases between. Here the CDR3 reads CASSLSWQAGYEQYF. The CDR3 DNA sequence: TGTGCCAGCAGTTTATCCTGGCAGGCGGGTTACGAGCAGTACTTC.

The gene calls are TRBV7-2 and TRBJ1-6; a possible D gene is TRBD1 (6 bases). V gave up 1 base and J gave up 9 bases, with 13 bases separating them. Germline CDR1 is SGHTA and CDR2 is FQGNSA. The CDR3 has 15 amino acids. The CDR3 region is CASSLEAGGGSPLHF. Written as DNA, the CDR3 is TGTGCCAGCAGCTTAGAGGCGGGGGGCGGTTCACCCCTCCACTTT.

CDR3 DNA: TGTGCCAGCAGCTTGGAAGTGACAAACCTGCGGGGCACCATATATTTT. Translating gives CASSLEVTNLRGTIYF. The rearrangement uses TRBV5-5 and TRBJ1-3; no reliable D call. The germline V gene has CDR1 SGHKS and CDR2 YYEKEE (reference sequence). CDR3 length: 16 amino acids. Trimming removed 0 bases from V and 9 bases from J, with 19 bases in between. Filled out from reference TRBV5-5 and TRBJ1-3, the complete variable domain reads DAGVTQSPTHLIKTRGQQVTLRCSPISGHKSVSWYQQVLGQGPQFIFQYYEKEERGRGNFPDRFSARQFPNYSSELNVNALLLGDSALYLCASSLEVTNLRGTIYFGEGSWLTVV.

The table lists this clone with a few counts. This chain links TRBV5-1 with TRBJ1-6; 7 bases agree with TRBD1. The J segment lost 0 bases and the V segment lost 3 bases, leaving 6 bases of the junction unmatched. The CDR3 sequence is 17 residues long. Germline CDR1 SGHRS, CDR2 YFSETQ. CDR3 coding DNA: TGCGCCAGCAGCTCGGGACAGCCCAGCTCCTATAATTCACCCCTCCACTTT. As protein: CASSSGQPSSYNSPLHF.

The CDR3 is CASSIAGGTEAFF. The CDR3 DNA is TGTGCCAGTAGTATAGCCGGGGGCACTGAAGCTTTCTTT. The chain combines TRBV19 with TRBJ1-1; the D gene is possibly TRBD1 (5 bases). V lost 1 base and J 4 bases, leaving 7 bases between the germline ends. This CDR3 comprises 13 residues. Per germline, CDR1 LNHDA and CDR2 SQIVND (reference sequence).

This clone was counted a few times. CDR3 loop: CASIPNIPVGRGSYNEQFF. In DNA form, the CDR3 reads TGTGCCAGCATTCCTAATATCCCCGTTGGGAGGGGCTCCTACAATGAGCAGTTCTTC. This chain joins TRBV28 and TRBJ2-1; TRBD2 agrees at 7 bases. Germline V CDR1 and CDR2: MDHEN, SYDVKM. CDR3 length: 19 amino acids. V was pared by 7 bases and J by 0 bases, with 18 bases of the junction left unmatched.